Each of the 20 T cell receptor beta chains below was sequenced from the same sample in a study of cytomegalovirus exposure and HLA in healthy donors. Amplification used 60 Vbeta primers and 13 Jbeta primers. Assay used: immunoSEQ multiplex PCR; TCRdb lists only in-frame clones, some missing. The repertoire holds about 130,000 clones, with 80% as singletons. The sample consisted of PBMCs. These receptors were collected from a young man in good health and CMV-seronegative.

The table lists this clone with a count of one. V is TRBV6-5 and J is TRBJ2-2; D not resolved. V was trimmed by 6 bases and J by 1 base, leaving 9 bases between them. The CDR3 is 14 residues long. CDR1 is MNHEY, CDR2 SVGAGI, per germline. CDR3 in amino acids: CASRPSGNTGELFF. The CDR3 DNA follows: TGTGCCAGCAGACCTTCAGGGAACACCGGGGAGCTGTTTTTT.

In this sample, this clone turned up a few times. V usage is TRBV10-1 and J usage is TRBJ2-1; 12 bases agree with TRBD2. The trim removed 4 bases at V and 5 bases at J, leaving 15 bases unmatched. The CDR3 spans 19 residues. The germline CDR1 and CDR2 sequences are WNHNN and SYGVQD (reference sequence). CDR3 nucleotides: TGCGCCAGCAGTGGGCCGACTAGCGGGAGTAGTCCCCTGAACAATGAGCAGTTCTTC. Its protein product is CASSGPTSGSSPLNNEQFF.

The chain uses TRBV6-5 and TRBJ1-1; the match to TRBD1 covers 9 bases. V shed 5 bases, J shed 11 bases, and the junction held 15 bases outside the gene matches. CDR3 length: 15 amino acids. CDR1 is MNHEY and CDR2 is SVGAGI in the germline V gene. The CDR3 region is CASSRLTGGLASAFF. In DNA, the CDR3 is TGTGCCAGCAGTCGATTAACAGGGGGCCTTGCCTCCGCTTTCTTT.

CDR3 bases: TGTGCCGGAGAACAGGGGACGGCAGATACGCAGTATTTT. This codes for CAGEQGTADTQYF. This sequence joins TRBV6-1 and TRBJ2-3; TRBD1 agrees at 7 bases. V lost 11 bases, J lost 4 bases, and 9 bases stayed unmatched. The CDR3 is 13 amino acids. CDR1 MNHNS and CDR2 SASEGT come from the germline V gene.

The V call is TRBV5-1, the J call TRBJ2-3, with D maybe TRBD2 (6 bases). Trimming left V 3 bases short and J 8 bases short, with 22 bases between. The germline V gene encodes CDR1 SGHRS and CDR2 YFSETQ. The CDR3 consists of 16 residues. CDR3 DNA sequence: TGCGCCAGCAGCTCCGGGACTGGAAGGTCGGGTGGTACGCAGTATTTT. Residues: CASSSGTGRSGGTQYF.

The sample holds a few counts of this clone. The chain recombines TRBV6-6 with TRBJ1-1; D is possibly TRBD1 (5 bases). Trimming stripped 7 bases from V and 8 bases from J, with 11 bases between. Germline CDR1 and CDR2: MNHNY and SVGAGI (reference sequence). This CDR3 has 11 amino acids. The DNA of the CDR3 is TGTGCCAGCATCTTAGGGGCAGAAGCTTTCTTT. It encodes CASILGAEAFF.

V and J are TRBV7-9 and TRBJ1-3, with a tentative D call TRBD1 (6 bases). CDR1 and CDR2 from the germline V gene are SEHNR and FQNEAQ (reference sequence). V shed 10 bases and J shed 1 base, with 17 bases lying between them. There are 15 residues in the CDR3. CDR3 sequence: CATRTVSTSGNTIYF. The DNA of the CDR3 is TGTGCCACGAGGACAGTTTCGACGTCTGGAAACACCATATATTTT.

The chain couples TRBV6-4 to TRBJ1-5; no clear D. Germline-derived CDR1 and CDR2 are MRHNA and SNTAGT. The CDR3 totals 14 residues. V lost 4 bases and J lost 2, with 9 bases in between. This chain's CDR3 is CASSVLGGNQPQHF. Written as DNA, the CDR3 is TGTGCCAGCAGTGTTTTGGGCGGCAATCAGCCCCAGCATTTT.

The chain carries TRBV18 and TRBJ1-5; a possible D gene is TRBD1 (6 bases). This CDR3 is 15 amino acids long. The germline gives CDR1 KGHSH, CDR2 LQKENI. Deletions cut 3 bases from V and 4 bases from J, with 13 bases between. The CDR3 is CASSPEGGGNQPQHF. The CDR3 DNA reads as TGTGCCAGCTCACCGGAAGGGGGGGGTAATCAGCCCCAGCATTTT.

The chain couples TRBV7-2 to TRBJ1-5; D gene uncertain. V lost 4 bases, J lost 9 bases, and 7 bases lay in between. Looked up from germline, CDR1 is SGHTA and CDR2 is FQGNSA. The length of the CDR3 is 11 residues. The CDR3 here is CASSSGRPQHF. The CDR3 DNA follows: TGTGCCAGCAGCTCCGGGAGGCCCCAGCATTTT.

The chain is built from TRBV7-8 and TRBJ2-3, with 7 bases fitting TRBD2. Losses at the gene ends were 4 bases for V and 2 bases for J; bases not matched to a gene: 9. CDR1 and CDR2 (germline): SGHVS, FQNEAQ. The CDR3 totals 16 residues. In DNA, the CDR3 is TGTGCCAGCAGCTCTACTGACAGCGGGGACACAGATACGCAGTATTTT. It translates to CASSSTDSGDTDTQYF.

The rearrangement uses TRBV19 and TRBJ2-3, with a tentative D call TRBD1 (5 bases). The germline V gene encodes CDR1 LNHDA and CDR2 SQIVND (reference sequence). This CDR3 has 13 residues. The V gene lost 10 bases and the J gene lost 2 bases, with 13 bases spanning the gap. The CDR3 reads CATKGANTDTQYF. For the CDR3, the DNA is TGTGCCACGAAAGGGGCAAACACAGATACGCAGTATTTT.

The V gene is TRBV28, the J gene TRBJ2-7; a possible D gene is TRBD1 (6 bases). The ends were cut back, 10 bases at V and 4 bases at J, with 20 bases in the middle. The CDR3 spans 14 residues. Germline CDR1 MDHEN, CDR2 SYDVKM. CDR3 sequence reads: CATMDPGQRYEQYF. CDR3 nucleotides: TGTGCCACCATGGATCCGGGACAAAGATACGAGCAGTACTTC.

There are a few counts of this clone. The chain carries TRBV10-3 and TRBJ1-1; TRBD1 agrees at 7 bases. The CDR3 is 13 residues long. The V gene end was trimmed by 7 bases and the J gene end by 0 bases; junction bases not matched to a gene: 2. Germline CDR1 reads ENHRY; CDR2 reads SYGVKD. Here the CDR3 DNA reads TGTGCCATCAAGGACAGGATGAACACTGAAGCTTTCTTT. Encoded protein: CAIKDRMNTEAFF.

This chain links TRBV28 with TRBJ1-4; TRBD1 matches 9 bases. The V gene end was trimmed by 2 bases and the J gene end by 0 bases; junction bases not matched to a gene: 1. Germline V gene data show CDR1 as MDHEN and CDR2 as SYDVKM. CDR3 length: 16 amino acids. CDR3 in DNA: TGTGCCAGCAGTTTAACAGGGGGCGCAACTAATGAAAAACTGTTTTTT. Translation: CASSLTGGATNEKLFF.

This chain connects TRBV29-1 to TRBJ2-5; 11 nucleotides agree with TRBD1. There are 15 residues in the CDR3. The germline gives CDR1 SQVTM, CDR2 ANQGSEA. The J segment lost 4 bases and the V segment lost 6 bases, leaving 10 bases of the junction unmatched. The CDR3 DNA follows: TGCAGCGTCGCCACTCCCGGGACAGGGGGAGAGACCCAGTACTTC. Translated: CSVATPGTGGETQYF.

This chain uses TRBV27 with TRBJ1-2; a weak D match, TRBD1 (5 bases). Germline-derived CDR1 and CDR2 are MNHEY and SMNVEV (reference sequence). This CDR3 comprises 15 residues. V was pared by 2 bases and J by 4 bases, with 14 bases between. Here the CDR3 DNA reads TGTGCCAGCAGTTTAGGGGCAGGGTCAGGCTATGGCTACACCTTC. This gives the protein CASSLGAGSGYGYTF.

The chain has TRBV7-2 and TRBJ2-7; 8 bases fit TRBD1. The CDR3 covers 13 residues. The trim removed 5 bases at V and 3 bases at J, leaving 3 bases unmatched. Germline V gene sequence: CDR1 SGHTA, CDR2 FQGNSA. The CDR3 is CASSLTGVYEQYF. The DNA of the CDR3 is TGTGCCAGCAGCCTGACAGGGGTCTACGAGCAGTACTTC.

The V call is TRBV28, the J call TRBJ2-7; 10 bases are shared with TRBD2. CDR3 length equals 15 residues. Trimming cost V 5 bases and J 2 bases; bases outside gene matches: 6. Germline assignment: CDR1 MDHEN and CDR2 SYDVKM. CDR3 amino acids: CASSVRTSGPYEQYF. The CDR3 DNA reads TGTGCCAGCAGTGTAAGGACTAGCGGCCCCTACGAGCAGTACTTC. The whole variable domain, remainder taken from reference TRBV28 and TRBJ2-7, is DVKVTQSSRYLVKRTGEKVFLECVQDMDHENMFWYRQDPGLGLRLIYFSYDVKMKEKGDIPEGYSVSREKKERFSLILESASTNQTSMYLCASSVRTSGPYEQYFGPGTRLTVT.

The chain recombines TRBV19 with TRBJ2-1, with 7 bases lining up with TRBD2. This CDR3 spans 14 amino acids. V was clipped by 1 base and J by 8 bases; unmatched bases: 5. Per germline, CDR1 LNHDA and CDR2 SQIVND (reference sequence). The CDR3 nucleotides read TGTGCCAGTAGTATAGCGGGAGGAAAGGATGAGCAGTTCTTC. Protein product: CASSIAGGKDEQFF.